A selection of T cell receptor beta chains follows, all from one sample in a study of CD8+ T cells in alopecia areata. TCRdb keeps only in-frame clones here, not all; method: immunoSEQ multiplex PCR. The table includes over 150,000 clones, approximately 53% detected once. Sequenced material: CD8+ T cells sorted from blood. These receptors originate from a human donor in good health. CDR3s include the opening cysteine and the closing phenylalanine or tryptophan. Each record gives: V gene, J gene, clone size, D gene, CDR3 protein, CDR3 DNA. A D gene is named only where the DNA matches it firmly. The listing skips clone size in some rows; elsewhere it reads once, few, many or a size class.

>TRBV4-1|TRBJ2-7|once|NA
CASSQVSVSNEQYF
TGCGCCAGCAGCCAAGTCAGCGTCTCCAACGAGCAGTACTTC
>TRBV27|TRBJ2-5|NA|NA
CASRLAGREETQYF
TGTGCCAGCAGACTCGCGGGGCGTGAAGAGACCCAGTACTTC
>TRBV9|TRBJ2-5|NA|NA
CASSPGGGNQETQYF
TGTGCCAGCAGCCCAGGCGGCGGGAACCAAGAGACCCAGTACTTC
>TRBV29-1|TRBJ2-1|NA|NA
CSVEGQANNEQFF
TGCAGCGTTGAAGGGCAGGCGAACAATGAGCAGTTCTTC
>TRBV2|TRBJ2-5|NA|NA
CASGSRGETQYF
TGTGCCAGCGGATCTAGAGGGGAGACCCAGTACTTC
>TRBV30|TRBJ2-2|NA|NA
CAWSGLRITGELFF
TGTGCCTGGAGTGGGCTAAGAATAACCGGGGAGCTGTTTTTT
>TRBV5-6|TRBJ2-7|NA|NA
CASSMTLGEQYF
TGTGCCAGCAGCATGACTTTGGGGGAGCAGTACTTC
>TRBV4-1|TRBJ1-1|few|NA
CASSPPGGTEAFF
TGCGCCAGCAGCCCCCCGGGAGGCACTGAAGCTTTCTTT
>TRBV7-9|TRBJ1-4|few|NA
CASSLSGTEEKLFF
TGTGCCAGCAGCCTCTCCGGGACGGAAGAAAAACTGTTTTTT
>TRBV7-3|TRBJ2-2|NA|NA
CASSITGPTGELFF
TGTGCCAGCAGCATTACAGGGCCCACCGGGGAGCTGTTTTTT
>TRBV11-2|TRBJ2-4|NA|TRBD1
CASSIYRGDDKNIQYF
TGTGCCAGCAGCATTTACAGGGGTGACGACAAAAACATTCAGTACTTC
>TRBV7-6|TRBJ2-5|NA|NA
CASSDELASQETQYF
TGTGCCAGCAGCGACGAACTAGCTTCACAAGAGACCCAGTACTTC
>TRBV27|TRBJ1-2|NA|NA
CASSPQSGVGYTF
TGTGCCAGCAGTCCCCAATCAGGGGTTGGCTACACCTTC
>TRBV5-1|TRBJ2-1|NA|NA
CASSLTRRDNEQFF
TGCGCCAGCAGCCTAACCCGCAGGGACAATGAGCAGTTCTTC
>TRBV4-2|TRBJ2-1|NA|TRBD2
CASSPREGGTSGYNEQFF
TGTGCCAGCAGCCCACGGGAGGGCGGGACTAGCGGATACAATGAGCAGTTCTTC
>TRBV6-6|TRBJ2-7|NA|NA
CASADLPYEQYF
TGTGCCAGCGCCGACCTCCCCTACGAGCAGTACTTC
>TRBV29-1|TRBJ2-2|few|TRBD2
CSVLGLGNTGELFF
TGCAGCGTTCTGGGACTAGGGAACACCGGGGAGCTGTTTTTT
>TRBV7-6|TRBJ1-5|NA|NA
CASSPGAFSNQPQHF
TGTGCCAGCAGCCCCGGGGCCTTTAGCAATCAGCCCCAGCATTTT
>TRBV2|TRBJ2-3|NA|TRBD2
CATTGTSPPEQYF
TGTGCCACCACCGGGACTAGTCCTCCTGAGCAGTATTTT
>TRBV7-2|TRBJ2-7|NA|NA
CASSLGAYEQYF
TGTGCCAGCAGCTTAGGGGCGTACGAGCAGTACTTC
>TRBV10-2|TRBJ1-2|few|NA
CASSPVSDNYGYTF
TGCGCCAGCAGTCCCGTTTCTGACAACTATGGCTACACCTTC
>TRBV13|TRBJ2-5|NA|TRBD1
CASRGQGYGETQYF
TGTGCCAGTAGGGGACAGGGGTATGGGGAGACCCAGTACTTC
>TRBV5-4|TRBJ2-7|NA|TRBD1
CASSPGQGLYEQYF
TGTGCCAGCAGCCCGGGACAGGGGCTCTACGAGCAGTACTTC
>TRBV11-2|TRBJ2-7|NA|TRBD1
CASSLIPGQGAYEQYF
TGTGCCAGCAGCCTAATACCGGGACAGGGGGCCTACGAGCAGTACTTC
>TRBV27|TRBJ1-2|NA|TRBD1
CASSPTGTGGRGYTF
TGTGCCAGCAGTCCCACCGGGACAGGGGGCCGAGGCTACACCTTC
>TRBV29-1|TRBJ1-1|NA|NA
CSVDGSPSNTEAFF
TGCAGCGTTGATGGAAGTCCGTCGAACACTGAAGCTTTCTTT
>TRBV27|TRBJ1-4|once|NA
CASSPTGGNEKLFF
TGTGCCAGCAGTCCCACGGGAGGGAATGAAAAACTGTTTTTT
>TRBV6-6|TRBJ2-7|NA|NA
CASGQSSYEQYF
TGTGCCAGCGGACAGAGCTCCTACGAGCAGTACTTC
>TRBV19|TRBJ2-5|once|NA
CASSSYREGETQYF
TGTGCCAGTAGTTCCTACAGGGAAGGAGAGACCCAGTACTTC
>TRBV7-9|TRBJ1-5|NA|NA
CASSFPGREQHF
TGTGCCAGCAGCTTCCCTGGGAGAGAACAGCATTTT
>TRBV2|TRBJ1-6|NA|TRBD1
CASSGYRGNSYNSPLHF
TGTGCCAGCAGCGGGTACAGGGGAAACTCCTATAATTCACCCCTCCACTTT
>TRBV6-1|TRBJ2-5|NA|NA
CASGGPGRETQYF
TGTGCCAGCGGGGGACCGGGCAGGGAGACCCAGTACTTC
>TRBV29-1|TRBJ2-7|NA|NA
CSVERSGAGEQYF
TGCAGCGTTGAAAGGTCAGGGGCGGGCGAGCAGTACTTC
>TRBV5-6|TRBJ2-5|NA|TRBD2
CASSPPGLELETQYF
TGTGCCAGCAGCCCCCCGGGACTAGAGTTAGAGACCCAGTACTTC
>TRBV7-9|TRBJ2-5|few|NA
CASSSALVEYQETQYF
TGTGCCAGCAGCTCCGCCCTGGTAGAGTACCAAGAGACCCAGTACTTC
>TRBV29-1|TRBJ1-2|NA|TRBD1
CSVDAGQGANGYTF
TGCAGCGTTGATGCGGGACAGGGGGCGAATGGCTACACCTTC
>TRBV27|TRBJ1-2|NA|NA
CASSLSGVAGYTF
TGTGCCAGCAGTTTATCGGGGGTTGCGGGCTACACCTTC
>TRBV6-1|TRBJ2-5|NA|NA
CASRAEAAGETQYF
TGTGCCAGCAGAGCCGAGGCCGCGGGAGAGACCCAGTACTTC